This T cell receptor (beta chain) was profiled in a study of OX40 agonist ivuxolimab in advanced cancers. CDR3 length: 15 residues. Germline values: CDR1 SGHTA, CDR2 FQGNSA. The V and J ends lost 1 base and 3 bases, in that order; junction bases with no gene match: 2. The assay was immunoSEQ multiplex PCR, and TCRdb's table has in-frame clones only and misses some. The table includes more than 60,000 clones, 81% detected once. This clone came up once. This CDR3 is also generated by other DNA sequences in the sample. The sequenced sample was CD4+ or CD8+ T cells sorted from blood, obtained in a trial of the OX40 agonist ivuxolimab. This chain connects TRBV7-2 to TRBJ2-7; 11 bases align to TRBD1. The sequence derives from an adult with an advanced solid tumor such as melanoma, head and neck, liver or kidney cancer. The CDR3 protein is CASSLGGTGGYEQYF. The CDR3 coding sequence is TGTGCCAGCAGCTTAGGCGGGACAGGGGGCTACGAGCAGTACTTC. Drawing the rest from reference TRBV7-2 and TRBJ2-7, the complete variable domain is GAGVSQSPSNKVTEKGKDVELRCDPISGHTALYWYRQSLGQGLEFLIYFQGNSAPDKSGLPSDRFSAERTGGSVSTLTIQRTQQEDSAVYLCASSLGGTGGYEQYFGPGTRLTVT.